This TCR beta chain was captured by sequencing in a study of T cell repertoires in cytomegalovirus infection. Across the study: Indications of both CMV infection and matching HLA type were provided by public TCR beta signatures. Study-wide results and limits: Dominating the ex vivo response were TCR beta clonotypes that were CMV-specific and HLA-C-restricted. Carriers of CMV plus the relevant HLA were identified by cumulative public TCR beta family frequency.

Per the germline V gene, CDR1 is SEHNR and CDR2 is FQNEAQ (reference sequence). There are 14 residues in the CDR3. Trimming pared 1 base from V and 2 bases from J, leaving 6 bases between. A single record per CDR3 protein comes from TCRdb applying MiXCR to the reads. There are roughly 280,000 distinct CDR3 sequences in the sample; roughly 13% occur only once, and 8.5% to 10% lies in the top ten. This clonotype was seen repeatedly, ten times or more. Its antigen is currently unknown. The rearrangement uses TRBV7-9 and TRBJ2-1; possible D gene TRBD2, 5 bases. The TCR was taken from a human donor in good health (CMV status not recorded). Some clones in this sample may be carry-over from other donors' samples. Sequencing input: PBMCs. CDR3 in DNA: TGTGCCAGCAGCTTAGAACTAGCCTACAATGAGCAGTTCTTC. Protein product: CASSLELAYNEQFF.